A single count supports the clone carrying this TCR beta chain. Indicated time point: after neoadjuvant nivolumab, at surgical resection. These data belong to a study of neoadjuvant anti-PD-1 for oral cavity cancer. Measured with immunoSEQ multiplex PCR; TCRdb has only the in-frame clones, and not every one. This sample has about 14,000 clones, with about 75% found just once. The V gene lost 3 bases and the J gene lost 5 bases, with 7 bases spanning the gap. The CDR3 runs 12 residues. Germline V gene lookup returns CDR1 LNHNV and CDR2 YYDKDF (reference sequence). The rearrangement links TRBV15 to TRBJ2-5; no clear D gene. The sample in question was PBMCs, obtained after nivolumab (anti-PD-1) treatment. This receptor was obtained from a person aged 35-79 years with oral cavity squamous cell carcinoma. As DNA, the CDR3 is TGTGCCACCAGCAGGGCCGCGGAGACCCAGTACTTC. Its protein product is CATSRAAETQYF.